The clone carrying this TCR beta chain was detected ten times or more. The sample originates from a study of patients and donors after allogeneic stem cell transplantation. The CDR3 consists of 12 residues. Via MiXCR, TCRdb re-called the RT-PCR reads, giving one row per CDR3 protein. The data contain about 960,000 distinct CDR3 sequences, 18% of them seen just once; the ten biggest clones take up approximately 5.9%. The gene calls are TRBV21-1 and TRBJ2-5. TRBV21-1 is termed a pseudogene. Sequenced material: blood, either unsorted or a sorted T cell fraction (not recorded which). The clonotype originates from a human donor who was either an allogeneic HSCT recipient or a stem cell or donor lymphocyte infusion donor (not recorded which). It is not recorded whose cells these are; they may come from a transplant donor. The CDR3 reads CASSKVQETQYF. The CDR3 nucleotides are TGTGCCAGCAGCAAGGTCCAAGAGACCCAGTACTTC.